This T cell receptor beta chain was observed in a study of blood T cell repertoires in COVID-19. On the study more broadly: Sites across the United States, Italy and Spain contributed samples from acute and convalescent COVID-19.

Deletions cut 4 bases from V and 8 bases from J, with 15 bases between. Looked up from germline, CDR1 is SGHTA and CDR2 is FQGNSA. The CDR3 spans 14 residues. As processed by the authors: Reference gene primer amplification in the assay estimated nucleated cell counts. Using immunoSEQ multiplex PCR, the repertoire was profiled, and TCRdb retains in-frame clones only, with some absent. V and J calls and clone size are copied from that table; D and trimming were computed from the DNA. The table includes about 160,000 clones, approximately 80% detected once. V and J are TRBV7-2 and TRBJ1-5; tentatively, D is TRBD1 (5 bases). Sequencing used peripheral blood. The sequence was obtained from a human donor in a cohort sampled during active COVID-19. The CDR3 nucleotides read TGTGCCAGCAGCTCCCAGGCGGGGGGTGAGCCCCAGCATTTT. Translated, it gives CASSSQAGGEPQHF.